One T cell receptor (beta chain) is described in this entry. Its antigen is still unknown. Every individual CD8+ T cell subset underwent sorting in triplicate at around 300,000 cells apiece. The source of the sample is a study of CXCR3-negative and CXCR3-positive naive CD8 T cells. The wider study: The libraries yielded around 140 million TRB reads, about 1.5 +/- 0.3 million each.

Researchers prepared the TRB cDNA libraries using 5' RACE with UMI labels. TCRdb reprocessed the 5' RACE reads; each CDR3 protein has one entry and no DNA is given. The sample has some 120,000 distinct CDR3 sequences; the top ten hold 0.36%. The CDR3 is 14 residues long. General study findings and limits: CXCR3-expressing naive cells carried TRB CDR3s more hydrophobic than those of CXCR3-negative naive cells. In both naive subsets diversity was comparably high, whereas memory CD8+ cells showed much lower diversity. Unlike memory cells, which differed, naive CXCR3-negative and CXCR3-positive cells had similar TRBV-TRBJ usage.

Sequenced input: naive CXCR3+ CD8+ T cells from blood. Documented subset: CD45RO-CCR7+CD27+CD95- naive CD8+ T cells expressing CXCR3 (TNR3+). The V call is TRBV21-1, the J call TRBJ2-7; the D gene TCRdb calls, TRBD1, cannot be checked with no DNA. TRBV21-1 is termed a pseudogene. This clonotype originated in a human donor in good health. Some clones in this sample may be carry-over from other donors' samples. The CDR3 loop reads CAGYRYSPPYEQYF.